The rows below give T cell receptor beta chains drawn from one sample of a study of blood T cell repertoires in COVID-19. Produced via immunoSEQ multiplex PCR; TCRdb's table is partial and in-frame only. This table holds about 170,000 clones, approximately 85% found once. The specimen was peripheral blood. These TCRs come from a man aged 60 to 75 who had recovered from COVID-19. Both conserved end residues are part of each CDR3. D genes are given only for firm matches. Part of the rows lack a size; the others show once, few, many or a class for expanded clones.

D,V,J,size,CDR3,DNA
TRBD1,TRBV24-1,TRBJ1-2,NA,CATTRWNGTVDGYTF,TGTGCCACCACCCGGTGGAACGGGACAGTAGATGGCTACACCTTC
NA,TRBV30,TRBJ2-7,once,CAWSKWGRTYEQYF,TGTGCCTGGAGCAAATGGGGGAGGACCTACGAGCAGTACTTC
TRBD1,TRBV10-3,TRBJ1-6,NA,CAISIGQDNSPLHF,TGTGCCATCAGTATAGGACAGGATAATTCACCCCTCCACTTT
NA,TRBV25-1,TRBJ2-1,NA,CASTFGVTYNEQFF,TGTGCCAGCACATTCGGGGTCACCTACAATGAGCAGTTCTTC
TRBD1,TRBV19,TRBJ2-3,NA,CASRNLDRNADTQYF,TGTGCCAGTAGGAACCTGGACAGGAACGCAGATACGCAGTATTTT
TRBD1,TRBV29-1,TRBJ1-4,NA,CSARGQLEKLFF,TGCAGCGCCAGGGGACAGTTGGAAAAACTGTTTTTT
TRBD1,TRBV19,TRBJ1-4,NA,CASTPSGTGPKLFF,TGTGCCAGCACCCCTTCAGGGACAGGGCCAAAACTGTTTTTT
NA,TRBV7-6,TRBJ1-3,NA,CASSPHPSVPGGNTIYF,TGTGCCAGCAGCCCCCATCCCTCCGTTCCAGGTGGAAACACCATATATTTT
NA,TRBV27,TRBJ1-5,NA,CASSSAGGGRQPQHF,TGTGCCAGCAGTTCAGCCGGCGGAGGAAGGCAGCCCCAGCATTTT
NA,TRBV7-2,TRBJ1-5,NA,CASSLQGGGQPQHF,TGTGCCAGCAGCTTACAGGGTGGTGGACAGCCCCAGCATTTT
NA,TRBV7-3,TRBJ1-1,NA,CASSRGANTEAFF,TGTGCCAGCAGCCGAGGAGCGAACACTGAAGCTTTCTTT
NA,TRBV16,TRBJ2-5,NA,CASSQSSREETQYF,TGTGCCAGCAGCCAATCATCACGAGAAGAGACCCAGTACTTC
NA,TRBV10-3,TRBJ1-3,NA,CAISESNPGSGNTIYF,TGTGCCATCAGTGAGTCGAATCCAGGCTCTGGAAACACCATATATTTT
NA,TRBV2,TRBJ2-2,NA,CASSEGQENPTGELFF,TGTGCCAGCAGTGAAGGACAGGAGAACCCTACCGGGGAGCTGTTTTTT
NA,TRBV5-4,TRBJ2-7,once,CASSLTGAYEQYF,TGTGCCAGCAGCTTGACAGGCGCCTACGAGCAGTACTTC
TRBD1,TRBV6-5,TRBJ1-5,NA,CASRQGAGQPQHF,TGTGCCAGCAGACAGGGGGCGGGTCAGCCCCAGCATTTT
NA,TRBV6-2/TRBV6-3,TRBJ1-5,NA,CASSLDSSRWKPQHF,TGTGCCAGCAGCCTAGACAGCTCTCGGTGGAAGCCCCAGCATTTT
NA,TRBV10-3,TRBJ2-3,few,CATTRVGEVGDTQYF,TGTGCCACCACCCGCGTAGGGGAAGTGGGAGATACGCAGTATTTT
NA,TRBV7-2,TRBJ1-5,NA,CASSSGEWRTRLGDQPQHF,TGTGCCAGCAGCTCAGGGGAGTGGCGGACAAGGTTAGGAGATCAGCCCCAGCATTTT
NA,TRBV18,TRBJ1-6,NA,CASSPGQGSNSPLHF,TGTGCCAGCTCACCAGGGCAGGGATCCAATTCACCCCTCCACTTT
NA,TRBV19,TRBJ2-3,once,CASRVRGLTDTQYF,TGTGCCAGCCGGGTTAGGGGACTCACAGATACGCAGTATTTT
TRBD2,TRBV5-4,TRBJ2-3,NA,CASSGVRGGLGDTQYF,TGTGCCAGCAGCGGGGTGCGGGGGGGCCTTGGAGATACGCAGTATTTT
TRBD2,TRBV28,TRBJ2-1,NA,CASRTSGGSYNEQFF,TGTGCCAGTAGGACTAGCGGGGGGTCCTACAATGAGCAGTTCTTC
NA,TRBV4-3,TRBJ1-2,few,CASSQVSREDGYTF,TGCGCCAGCAGCCAAGTAAGCAGGGAGGATGGCTACACCTTC
TRBD1,TRBV19,TRBJ1-5,NA,CASRGQTNNQPQHF,TGTGCCAGTAGGGGACAGACGAACAATCAGCCCCAGCATTTT
TRBD1,TRBV15,TRBJ1-3,few,CATSPGGRMLSGNTIYF,TGTGCCACCAGCCCAGGGGGACGTATGCTCTCTGGAAACACCATATATTTT
TRBD1,TRBV30,TRBJ2-7,NA,CAWSVSGDRVSYEQYF,TGTGCCTGGAGTGTGAGTGGGGACAGGGTATCCTACGAGCAGTACTTC
TRBD1,TRBV2,TRBJ2-1,NA,CASSDGTGAGNEQFF,TGTGCCAGCAGTGACGGGACAGGGGCGGGCAATGAGCAGTTCTTC
NA,TRBV9,TRBJ1-1,NA,CASSVDTGSEAFF,TGTGCCAGCAGCGTAGATACAGGCTCTGAAGCTTTCTTT
TRBD2,TRBV5-1,TRBJ2-7,NA,CASSPRAGTTTYEQYF,TGCGCCAGCAGCCCACGAGCCGGGACTACGACCTACGAGCAGTACTTC
TRBD1,TRBV19,TRBJ1-2,NA,CASTNRDRGGTYGYTF,TGTGCCAGTACCAACCGGGACAGGGGCGGAACCTATGGCTACACCTTC
NA,TRBV4-2,TRBJ2-1,NA,CASSQPGSLALLNEQFF,TGTGCCAGCAGCCAACCGGGGTCCCTAGCCCTCCTCAATGAGCAGTTCTTC
NA,TRBV10-3,TRBJ1-1,NA,CAISDRVRNTEAFF,TGTGCCATCAGTGACCGGGTTCGGAACACTGAAGCTTTCTTT
NA,TRBV5-1,TRBJ2-3,once,CASNRGIYGTDTQYF,TGCGCCAGCAATCGCGGGATTTACGGCACAGATACGCAGTATTTT
NA,TRBV4-1,TRBJ1-3,NA,CASSRREASGNTIYF,TGCGCCAGCAGCCGACGGGAAGCGTCTGGAAACACCATATATTTT
TRBD2,TRBV10-3,TRBJ2-3,NA,CAITSGGFTDTQYF,TGTGCCATCACCTCGGGGGGGTTCACAGATACGCAGTATTTT
NA,TRBV18,TRBJ2-7,NA,CASSPPGVQREQYF,TGTGCCAGCTCACCCCCAGGGGTTCAACGCGAGCAGTACTTC
NA,TRBV5-1,TRBJ1-6,NA,CASSLGRDNSPLHF,TGCGCCAGCAGCTTGGGCCGGGATAATTCACCCCTCCACTTT
NA,TRBV7-2,TRBJ1-1,NA,CASSAGQRSTEAFF,TGTGCCAGCAGCGCCGGGCAGCGGAGCACTGAAGCTTTCTTT
NA,TRBV2,TRBJ2-5,NA,CASSSPAGALETQYF,TGTGCCAGCAGTTCCCCGGCGGGGGCTTTGGAGACCCAGTACTTC
NA,TRBV5-4,TRBJ1-4,NA,CASSPGGATNEKLFF,TGTGCCAGCAGCCCCGGGGGGGCAACTAATGAAAAACTGTTTTTT
TRBD1,TRBV10-1,TRBJ2-6,NA,CASIGTGEFGANVLTF,TGCGCCAGCATAGGGACAGGGGAGTTTGGGGCCAACGTCCTGACTTTC
NA,TRBV12-5,TRBJ2-1,NA,CASGDWGISYNEQFF,TGTGCTAGTGGTGATTGGGGCATTTCCTACAATGAGCAGTTCTTC
NA,TRBV6-5,TRBJ2-3,NA,CASSPIAPSTDTQYF,TGTGCCAGCAGTCCTATCGCTCCTAGCACAGATACGCAGTATTTT
NA,TRBV4-2,TRBJ1-6,NA,CASSQDSSPLHF,TGTGCCAGCAGCCAAGACAGTTCACCCCTCCACTTT
TRBD1,TRBV9,TRBJ1-2,NA,CASSVSPGGDYGYTF,TGTGCCAGCAGCGTAAGCCCAGGGGGAGACTATGGCTACACCTTC
TRBD1,TRBV9,TRBJ1-5,NA,CASSVGTGFSNQPQHF,TGTGCCAGCAGCGTAGGGACAGGGTTTAGCAATCAGCCCCAGCATTTT
NA,TRBV6-5,TRBJ1-2,once,CASSYGRDRGYTF,TGTGCCAGCAGTTACGGGAGGGATCGGGGCTACACCTTC
NA,TRBV7-2,TRBJ1-1,NA,CASSLVMNTEAFF,TGTGCCAGCAGCTTAGTTATGAACACTGAAGCTTTCTTT
NA,TRBV11-1,TRBJ1-1,NA,CASSLVAHRTEAFF,TGTGCCAGCAGCTTAGTAGCCCATCGCACTGAAGCTTTCTTT
NA,TRBV7-9,TRBJ2-1,few,CASSLVAASSYNEQFF,TGTGCCAGCAGCTTAGTAGCGGCCAGCTCCTACAATGAGCAGTTCTTC
TRBD2,TRBV19,TRBJ2-1,NA,CASSTAPPGLAGAYNEQFF,TGTGCCAGTAGTACAGCCCCCCCGGGACTAGCGGGAGCCTACAATGAGCAGTTCTTC
NA,TRBV20-1,TRBJ2-7,NA,CSASFQGLTSYEQYF,TGCAGTGCTAGTTTCCAGGGACTCACCTCCTACGAGCAGTACTTC
TRBD2,TRBV7-2,TRBJ2-1,NA,CASSARLAGGLDNEQFF,TGTGCCAGCAGCGCCCGCCTAGCGGGGGGGCTTGACAATGAGCAGTTCTTC
NA,TRBV25-1,TRBJ1-2,NA,CASSERRDSGYTF,TGTGCCAGCAGTGAAAGGAGGGATAGTGGCTACACCTTC
NA,TRBV7-6,TRBJ2-1,few,CASSLDAGADNEQFF,TGTGCCAGCAGCTTAGATGCGGGGGCGGATAATGAGCAGTTCTTC
NA,TRBV7-9,TRBJ1-4,NA,CASSLAGNEKLFF,TGTGCCAGCAGCCTCGCGGGGAATGAAAAACTGTTTTTT
NA,TRBV6-2/TRBV6-3,TRBJ1-1,NA,CASSLTASNTEAFF,TGTGCCAGCAGTTTGACAGCCTCGAACACTGAAGCTTTCTTT